Following are 28 T cell receptor beta chains from one sample sequenced in a study of blood T cell repertoires in COVID-19. Method: immunoSEQ multiplex PCR; TCRdb's copy keeps in-frame clones and lacks some. The repertoire holds hundreds of thousands of clones, with roughly nine tenths as singletons. The sample was PBMCs or T cells enriched from blood (not recorded which). Receptor source: a woman in her 50s in a cohort exposed to, infected with or recovered from COVID-19 (not recorded which).

The chain combines TRBV5-5 with TRBJ2-3; 14 bases are a match to TRBD2. The CDR3 is made up of 17 amino acids. Trimming cost V 4 bases and J 4 bases; bases outside gene matches: 8. Germline V gene sequence: CDR1 SGHKS, CDR2 YYEKEE (reference sequence). Written as DNA, the CDR3 is TGTGCCAGCAGCGAAGTGACTAGCGGGGGGGCGGCAGATACGCAGTATTTT. This translates into CASSEVTSGGAADTQYF.

V is TRBV30 and J is TRBJ1-5; tentatively, D is TRBD1 (6 bases). The CDR3 length is 13 residues. The ends were cut back, 4 bases at V and 4 bases at J, with 11 bases in the middle. Germline V CDR1 and CDR2: GTSNPN, SVGIG (reference sequence). The CDR3 DNA reads TGTGCCTGGAATGGGGGGGCGAATCAGCCCCAGCATTTT. This translates into CAWNGGANQPQHF.

This clone was recorded only once. CDR3 sequence: CASSVEGGSGNTIYF. The CDR3 nucleotides read TGTGCCAGCAGCGTAGAAGGGGGCTCTGGAAACACCATATATTTT. The genes are TRBV9 and TRBJ1-3; D might be TRBD1 (6 bases). Per the germline V gene, CDR1 is SGDLS and CDR2 is YYNGEE. The length of the CDR3 is 15 residues. Trimming left V 0 bases short and J 0 bases short, with 7 bases between.

V is TRBV9 and J is TRBJ1-1; D not resolved. The CDR3 covers 13 residues. Per germline, CDR1 SGDLS and CDR2 YYNGEE. Trimming left V 2 bases short and J 4 bases short, with 9 bases between. Here the CDR3 reads CASSVGQATEAFF. CDR3 sequence (DNA): TGTGCCAGCAGCGTTGGGCAGGCCACTGAAGCTTTCTTT.

The chain recombines TRBV3-1 (or the pseudogene TRBV3-2) with TRBJ1-2; 7 nucleotides align to TRBD1. The V segment lost 3 bases and the J segment 4 bases; nucleotides outside the gene matches: 8. CDR1 is LGHDT, CDR2 YNNKEL, per germline (reference sequence). The CDR3 contains 15 residues. The CDR3: CASSHTQGMAYGYTF. The CDR3 DNA reads TGTGCCAGCAGCCATACACAGGGGATGGCCTATGGCTACACCTTC.

CDR3 amino acids: CASSRVGTQYF. The CDR3 DNA reads as TGTGCCAGCAGCCGGGTCGGGACCCAGTACTTC. V gene TRBV5-6 combines with J gene TRBJ2-5; no firm D call. The V end was cut by 4 bases, the J end by 7 bases, with 8 bases between. This CDR3 comprises 11 residues. Germline V gene data show CDR1 as SGHDT and CDR2 as YYEEEE.

The gene calls are TRBV5-8 and TRBJ1-5; TRBD1 aligns across 9 bases. Losses at the gene ends were 2 bases for V and 0 bases for J; bases not matched to a gene: 3. The CDR3 is made up of 16 amino acids. The V gene's germline CDR1 is SGHTS and CDR2 YDEGEE. The CDR3 spells CASSFGTGNSNQPQHF. In nucleotides, the CDR3 is TGTGCCAGCAGCTTTGGGACAGGGAATAGCAATCAGCCCCAGCATTTT.

This rearrangement joins TRBV27 to TRBJ1-6, with 10 bases that match TRBD1. Trimming at V came to 7 bases and at J to 10 bases, leaving 7 bases not matched to a gene. Germline V lookup: CDR1 MNHEY, CDR2 SMNVEV (reference sequence). This CDR3 spans 14 amino acids. The CDR3 DNA follows: TGTGCCAGCACCAATGACAGGGGGCAGTCACCCCTCCACTTT. Translation: CASTNDRGQSPLHF.

In its sample, this clone was seen once. Distinct nucleotide sequences in the sample also encode this CDR3. The chain couples TRBV5-1 to TRBJ2-5; TRBD1 matches at 8 bases. The CDR3 contains 15 residues. Per the germline V gene, CDR1 is SGHRS and CDR2 is YFSETQ. The V segment lost 0 bases and the J segment 1 base; nucleotides outside the gene matches: 2. CDR3 protein: CASSLAGTGQETQYF. The CDR3 DNA sequence: TGCGCCAGCAGCTTGGCTGGGACAGGCCAAGAGACCCAGTACTTC.

In its sample, this clone was seen once. The V call is TRBV11-2, the J call TRBJ1-2; 8 bases fit TRBD1. Per germline, CDR1 SGHAT and CDR2 FQNNGV. Trimming took 5 bases from V and 7 from J; bases not matched to a gene: 6. The length of the CDR3 is 13 residues. CDR3 sequence (DNA): TGTGCCAGCAGCAAAGACAGGGGACCTGGCTACACCTTC. Amino acid sequence: CASSKDRGPGYTF. The full variable domain, rest sourced from reference TRBV11-2 and TRBJ1-2, is EAGVAQSPRYKIIEKRQSVAFWCNPISGHATLYWYQQILGQGPKLLIQFQNNGVVDDSQLPKDRFSAERLKGVDSTLKIQPAKLEDSAVYLCASSKDRGPGYTFGSGTRLTVV.

The chain couples TRBV5-1 to TRBJ2-5; 7 positions agree with TRBD1. CDR3 length: 14 amino acids. Germline V lookup: CDR1 SGHRS, CDR2 YFSETQ. The V gene end was trimmed by 4 bases and the J gene end by 2 bases; junction bases not matched to a gene: 5. The CDR3 here is CASSLDRAQETQYF. In DNA form, the CDR3 reads TGCGCCAGCAGCCTCGACAGGGCTCAAGAGACCCAGTACTTC. Supplemented by reference TRBV5-1 and TRBJ2-5, the full variable domain reads KAGVTQTPRYLIKTRGQQVTLSCSPISGHRSVSWYQQTPGQGLQFLFEYFSETQRNKGNFPGRFSGRQFSNSRSEMNVSTLELGDSALYLCASSLDRAQETQYFGPGTRLLVL.

The chain couples TRBV5-1 to TRBJ1-2, with D unclear. The germline gives CDR1 SGHRS, CDR2 YFSETQ. CDR3 length: 14 amino acids. V lost 0 bases and J lost 4, with 10 bases in between. CDR3 bases: TGCGCCAGCAGCTTGGATGGCGGGGTCTATGGCTACACCTTC. This encodes CASSLDGGVYGYTF.

The rearrangement links TRBV4-1 to TRBJ1-2; D is perhaps TRBD1 (6 bases). Between the trimmed V and J ends, which lost 0 bases and 5 bases, there was a span of 16 bases. CDR3 length equals 16 residues. Per the germline V gene, CDR1 is MGHRA and CDR2 is YSYEKL. The CDR3: CASSQDGAGTLYGYTF. In nucleotides, the CDR3 is TGCGCCAGCAGCCAAGATGGGGCCGGGACATTGTATGGCTACACCTTC.

V is TRBV28 and J is TRBJ1-5; 8 nucleotides line up with TRBD1. Per the germline V gene, CDR1 is MDHEN and CDR2 is SYDVKM. The CDR3 has 16 residues. The V gene end was trimmed by 6 bases and the J gene end by 7 bases; junction bases not matched to a gene: 14. In nucleotides, the CDR3 is TGTGCCAGCAGCTTCCCCCCAGGACAGGGCCGGCAGCCCCAGCATTTT. This encodes CASSFPPGQGRQPQHF.

V and J are TRBV7-3 and TRBJ1-1, with D maybe TRBD1 (5 bases). The CDR3 is 14 amino acids. Germline assignment: CDR1 SGHTA and CDR2 FQGTGA. The germline V and J ends were trimmed by 3 bases and 2 bases, with 10 bases remaining between them. The DNA of the CDR3 is TGTGCCAGCAGCTTGGGAAGGACAAACACTGAAGCTTTCTTT. Its protein product is CASSLGRTNTEAFF.

Note on this clone: The junction departs from germline at one end; a sequencing error may be responsible. The chain links TRBV7-7 to TRBJ2-2, with TRBD2 matching over 9 bases. From germline, CDR1 is SSHAT and CDR2 FNYEAQ (reference sequence). The CDR3 has 16 residues. The CDR3 DNA reads TGTGCTAGCAGCTTAGTTGCGGGGGGGCCCACCGGGGAGCTGTTTTTT. Translating it yields CASSLVAGGPTGELFF.

The V and J genes are TRBV5-1 and TRBJ2-7; 7 nucleotides agree with TRBD2. The length of the CDR3 is 15 residues. The junction had 11 bases not matched to a gene; V was cut back by 4 bases and J by 4 bases. CDR1 SGHRS and CDR2 YFSETQ come from the germline V gene. The CDR3 loop reads CASSQISGAGYEQYF. DNA of the CDR3: TGCGCCAGCAGCCAAATCAGCGGGGCGGGGTACGAGCAGTACTTC.

The V gene is TRBV2, the J gene TRBJ1-6; the match to TRBD1 covers 8 bases. V shed 6 bases, J shed 2 bases, and the junction held 3 bases outside the gene matches. The CDR3 is made up of 15 amino acids. The germline gives CDR1 SNHLY, CDR2 FYNNEI. The CDR3 DNA is TGTGCCAGCAGGTCAGGGGGCCCCTATAATTCACCCCTCCACTTT. Its translation: CASRSGGPYNSPLHF.

The count of this clone is one. The gene calls are TRBV5-1 and TRBJ2-5; D remains unclear. Per germline, CDR1 SGHRS and CDR2 YFSETQ. This CDR3 is 13 amino acids long. The germline V and J ends were trimmed by 0 bases and 2 bases, with 5 bases remaining between them. CDR3 sequence (DNA): TGCGCCAGCAGCTTGGACTGGCAAGAGACCCAGTACTTC. Its protein product is CASSLDWQETQYF. Variable domain in full (rest from reference TRBV5-1 and TRBJ2-5): KAGVTQTPRYLIKTRGQQVTLSCSPISGHRSVSWYQQTPGQGLQFLFEYFSETQRNKGNFPGRFSGRQFSNSRSEMNVSTLELGDSALYLCASSLDWQETQYFGPGTRLLVL.

This clone occurred a few times. J is TRBJ2-1 and V is TRBV7-8, with 10 bases aligning to TRBD1. Germline assignment: CDR1 SGHVS and CDR2 FQNEAQ. V dropped 4 bases and J dropped 2; count of bases not matched to a gene: 8. The CDR3 contains 17 residues. The CDR3 region is CASSSRLGTGAYNEQFF. The CDR3 DNA reads TGTGCCAGCAGCTCACGGCTAGGGACAGGGGCCTACAATGAGCAGTTCTTC.

This clone was recorded once. The chain couples TRBV4-2 to TRBJ1-3; 9 bases are shared with TRBD1. Trimming removed 4 bases from V and 4 bases from J; junction bases left unmatched: 8. The CDR3 is 16 amino acids. CDR1 LGHNA and CDR2 YNFKEQ come from the germline V gene. The CDR3 loop reads CASSLQQGAGGNTIYF. The DNA for the CDR3 is TGTGCCAGCAGCCTACAACAGGGGGCGGGAGGAAACACCATATATTTT.

The chain links TRBV4-3 to TRBJ1-6, with D possibly being TRBD1 (5 bases). This CDR3 is 16 amino acids long. Germline values: CDR1 LGHNA, CDR2 YSLEER. Trimming removed 0 bases at V and 9 bases at J, with 15 bases between. The DNA for the CDR3 is TGCGCCAGCAGCCAAGATACGGCAGGGCAGGGTTCACCCCTCCACTTT. Amino acids: CASSQDTAGQGSPLHF.

The chain combines TRBV4-2 with TRBJ2-7, with D perhaps matching TRBD1 (5 bases). Per germline, CDR1 LGHNA and CDR2 YNFKEQ. This CDR3 has 15 amino acids. V lost 0 bases and J 2 bases, leaving 11 bases between the germline ends. CDR3 sequence: CASSQDTGPPYEQYF. The CDR3 bases are TGTGCCAGCAGCCAAGATACAGGACCCCCCTACGAGCAGTACTTC.

The genes are TRBV9 and TRBJ1-3; TRBD1 agrees at 7 bases. The V segment lost 4 bases and the J segment 0 bases; nucleotides outside the gene matches: 10. The CDR3 has 17 residues. Germline assignment: CDR1 SGDLS and CDR2 YYNGEE. Here the CDR3 reads CASSSPGQATSGNTIYF. As DNA, the CDR3 is TGTGCCAGCAGCTCCCCTGGACAGGCAACCTCTGGAAACACCATATATTTT. The variable domain in full, with the rest retrieved from reference TRBV9 and TRBJ1-3, is DSGVTQTPKHLITATGQRVTLRCSPRSGDLSVYWYQQSLDQGLQFLIQYYNGEERAKGNILERFSAQQFPDLHSELNLSSLELGDSALYFCASSSPGQATSGNTIYFGEGSWLTVV.

J is TRBJ2-2 and V is TRBV19; TRBD1 agrees at 8 bases. The CDR3 contains 15 residues. V gave up 7 bases and J gave up 3 bases; unmatched junction bases: 7. CDR1 LNHDA and CDR2 SQIVND come from the germline V gene (reference sequence). CDR3 amino acids: CASTPETGDTGELFF. The CDR3 region has the DNA TGTGCCAGTACCCCCGAGACAGGGGACACCGGGGAGCTGTTTTTT.

The chain employs TRBV5-8 and TRBJ1-1; D gene uncertain. Trimming cost V 1 base and J 1 base, with 14 bases left between them. The CDR3 sequence is 16 residues long. Germline assignment: CDR1 SGHTS and CDR2 YDEGEE. In DNA form, the CDR3 reads TGTGCCAGCAGCTTGTACTTCCGGGGATCGAACACTGAAGCTTTCTTT. Translated: CASSLYFRGSNTEAFF.

The CDR3: CASTGAGQGKTDTQYF. DNA for the CDR3: TGTGCCAGTACCGGGGCGGGACAGGGGAAGACAGATACGCAGTATTTT. The chain carries TRBV19 and TRBJ2-3; TRBD1 aligns across 10 bases. In germline, CDR1 is LNHDA, CDR2 SQIVND (reference sequence). Trimming at V came to 7 bases and at J to 3 bases, leaving 10 bases not matched to a gene. The CDR3 consists of 16 residues.

The rearrangement joins TRBV7-2 to TRBJ2-2, with no clear D. The V and J ends lost 2 bases and 2 bases respectively, with 12 bases between them. Per the germline V gene, CDR1 is SGHTA and CDR2 is FQGNSA. The CDR3 runs to 16 residues. CDR3 sequence (DNA): TGTGCCAGCAGCTTAATCGGGTCGCGAAACACCGGGGAGCTGTTTTTT. It codes for CASSLIGSRNTGELFF.